This TCR beta chain derives from a study of blood T cell repertoires in COVID-19. Study-wide context: Acute-phase and convalescent COVID-19 samples originated in the United States, Italy and Spain. Sample material is recorded as cDNA or gDNA derived from T cells, B-cell-depleted T cells, or PBMCs.

Sequenced by immunoSEQ multiplex PCR; TCRdb stores in-frame clones only, minus some. The top ten hold 0.95% to 1.5% of the sample, which has more than 70,000 clones, 86% seen once. This CDR3 has 14 amino acids. Trimming removed 2 bases at V and 3 bases at J, with 9 bases between. CDR1 and CDR2 from the germline V gene are LGHDT and YNNKEL (reference sequence). This chain links TRBV3-1 (or the pseudogene TRBV3-2) with TRBJ2-3; D is ambiguous. The specimen was peripheral blood. The clonotype originates from an elderly man with active or convalescent COVID-19. The CDR3 nucleotides read TGTGCCAGCAGCCAACCGATAGTAACAGATACGCAGTATTTT. This gives the protein CASSQPIVTDTQYF.